Listed here are 12 T cell receptor beta chains from one sample, sequenced in a study of cytomegalovirus exposure and HLA in healthy donors. Produced via immunoSEQ multiplex PCR; TCRdb's table is partial and in-frame only. Of 55,000 to 65,000 clones in the sample, about 95% were seen once. Sequencing was carried out using PBMCs. The receptors come from a woman aged 18-29 years in good health and CMV-seropositive.

This chain joins TRBV14 and TRBJ2-7; 8 bases are shared with TRBD1. The CDR3 is made up of 14 amino acids. Germline assignment: CDR1 SGHDN and CDR2 FVKESK. Trimming cost V 0 bases and J 4 bases; bases outside gene matches: 2. The CDR3 here is CASSQDGQGYEQYF. CDR3 bases: TGTGCCAGCAGCCAAGACGGACAGGGTTACGAGCAGTACTTC.

The rearrangement links TRBV5-4 to TRBJ1-1; weak D call: TRBD1 (5 bases). Germline CDR1 reads SGHNT; CDR2 reads YYREEE (reference sequence). The CDR3 runs to 15 residues. V was cut by 1 base and J by 0 bases, with 10 bases left in between. The CDR3, as DNA: TGTGCCAGCAGCTTGAGCAGGGCGATGAACACTGAAGCTTTCTTT. As protein: CASSLSRAMNTEAFF.

This clone was seen a handful of times. The chain couples TRBV7-9 to TRBJ1-1; TRBD1 matches at 9 bases. Trimming removed 5 bases from V and 4 bases from J; junction bases left unmatched: 5. The CDR3 has 14 residues. Per germline, CDR1 SEHNR and CDR2 FQNEAQ (reference sequence). This CDR3 is CASSTSTGGTEAFF. CDR3 nucleotides: TGTGCCAGCAGCACATCGACAGGGGGCACTGAAGCTTTCTTT.

The genes are TRBV18 and TRBJ1-5, with TRBD1 as a possible D gene (5 bases). The germline V and J ends were trimmed by 3 bases and 4 bases, with 10 bases remaining between them. This CDR3 has 14 amino acids. CDR1 and CDR2 from the germline V gene are KGHSH and LQKENI. DNA for the CDR3: TGTGCCAGCTCACCGTCGGGGGATAATCAGCCCCAGCATTTT. It is translated as CASSPSGDNQPQHF.

The chain has TRBV4-3 and TRBJ1-2, with D perhaps TRBD1 (5 bases). Trimming removed 1 base at V and 2 bases at J, with 14 bases between. Germline V gene lookup returns CDR1 LGHNA and CDR2 YSLEER. The CDR3 covers 16 residues. CDR3 amino acids: CASSQAMAGPNYGYTF. The CDR3 region has the DNA TGCGCCAGCAGCCAAGCCATGGCAGGGCCCAACTATGGCTACACCTTC.

The V and J genes are TRBV28 and TRBJ2-7, with TRBD1 matching over 8 bases. There are 14 residues in the CDR3. V lost 8 bases to trimming and J lost 7 bases; unmatched junction nucleotides: 13. The germline V gene encodes CDR1 MDHEN and CDR2 SYDVKM. The CDR3 sequence is CASLPSRGRDEQYF. CDR3 in DNA: TGTGCCAGCCTTCCGAGCAGGGGGCGCGATGAGCAGTACTTC.

This chain connects TRBV11-2 to TRBJ2-7; D may be TRBD1 (6 bases). From germline, CDR1 is SGHAT and CDR2 FQNNGV. The CDR3 is made up of 19 amino acids. Trimming removed 4 bases from V and 6 bases from J, with 31 bases in between. CDR3 sequence reads: CASSSPNRELLQLQSEQYF. DNA for the CDR3: TGTGCCAGCAGCTCCCCAAACAGGGAGCTCCTTCAACTTCAAAGCGAGCAGTACTTC.

The chain carries TRBV2 and TRBJ2-7, with a tentative D call TRBD1 (5 bases). The germline gives CDR1 SNHLY, CDR2 FYNNEI. This CDR3 spans 15 amino acids. Deletions cut 5 bases from V and 2 bases from J, with 16 bases between. CDR3 nucleotides: TGTGCCAGCAGTTCCCTCAGGGTGGGGACCTACGAGCAGTACTTC. This gives the protein CASSSLRVGTYEQYF.

This CDR3 is CASSLYPSTEAFF. In DNA, the CDR3 is TGTGCCAGCAGTTTATATCCGTCGACTGAAGCTTTCTTT. The gene calls are TRBV27 and TRBJ1-1; D gene ambiguous. The V end lost 1 base, the J end lost 5 bases, and 8 bases lay between the germline ends. The CDR3 covers 13 residues. Germline CDR1 reads MNHEY; CDR2 reads SMNVEV (reference sequence).

The chain links TRBV2 to TRBJ2-7; D remains unclear. Trimming took off 5 bases at V and 4 bases at J, with 12 bases between the two ends. Germline V gives CDR1 SNHLY, CDR2 FYNNEI. This CDR3 contains 13 residues. Written as DNA, the CDR3 is TGTGCCAGCAGTCTTGAAGCGAGTTACGAGCAGTACTTC. It encodes CASSLEASYEQYF.

This rearrangement joins TRBV28 to TRBJ1-2, with D possibly TRBD1 on 6 matching bases. This CDR3 contains 13 residues. The V end was cut by 6 bases, the J end by 4 bases, with 12 bases between. The germline V gene encodes CDR1 MDHEN and CDR2 SYDVKM. The CDR3 spells CASSKGQSYGYTF. The CDR3 DNA reads as TGTGCCAGCAGCAAAGGACAGTCCTATGGCTACACCTTC.

The chain has TRBV28 and TRBJ2-1; 11 bases align to TRBD2. Germline-derived CDR1 and CDR2 are MDHEN and SYDVKM. J was trimmed by 8 bases and V by 4 bases; bases with no gene match: 13. The CDR3 loop spans 17 amino acids. CDR3 residues: CASSSLSGRAFWYEQFF. In DNA form, the CDR3 reads TGTGCCAGCAGTTCCCTTAGCGGGAGGGCCTTTTGGTATGAGCAGTTCTTC.